This T cell receptor beta chain was retrieved from a study of blood T cell repertoires in COVID-19 (dated by TCRdb to the early 2020s). Concerning the study at large: Collaborator samples came from the United States, Italy and Spain and covered acute and convalescent phases of COVID-19. Where available, HLA class I and class II types were obtained from metadata supplied by the sample provider rather than from assay-based typing. Samples came from the ongoing ImmuneRACE study (first 160 participants) plus 1,254 subjects from 6 global collaborators. The dataset comprised deeply sampled blood TCRbeta repertoires from subjects exposed to, actively infected with, or recovered from COVID-19. The material from the prospective study consisted of cDNA or gDNA derived from T cells, B-cell-depleted T cells, or PBMCs. Sample metadata almost always included a de-identified subject ID, COVID-19 status, age in years and sex. The repertoires were released in a freely available public database intended as a resource for research on the immune response to SARS-CoV-2.

As encoded in the germline V gene (reference sequence), CDR1 is LNHDA while CDR2 is SQIVND. Trimming takes 6 bases off V and 6 bases off J; junction bases not matched to a gene: 9. The CDR3 covers 14 residues, taking in both the cysteine and the phenylalanine. Only the CDR3 region is kept as DNA, spanning 42 bases read in frame from base 1. In the case of this clone: This receptor's antigen is unknown. Base qualities are not at hand, and no much larger clone is one base apart.

The immunoSEQ Assay, a bias-controlled multiplex PCR, was used to amplify TCRbeta CDR3 regions from genomic DNA. Concerning the study's data processing: Within the assay, amplification of reference gene primers was used to estimate how many nucleated cells each sample contained. Sequence reads were collapsed and filtered to measure the absolute abundance of every unique TCRbeta CDR3 rearrangement. Productive Simpson clonality was computed per sample as the square root of Simpson's diversity index over productive rearrangements. TCRdb took this table from immuneACCESS and kept in-frame rearrangements with V and J called. Such tables lack part of the clones; where checked against another copy, unresolved V genes explain under half of the gap, and the rest is unexplained. V, J and clone size are those of that table, while D and trimming were read from the DNA. The table for this sample lists roughly 200,000 clones; nearly 90% of them were counted only once. Approximately 21% of the sample goes to the ten largest clones.

Each collaborating institution followed its own protocols to collect whole blood in K2EDTA tubes. Collaborator samples were shipped for TCRbeta analysis as frozen whole blood, isolated PBMCs, or DNA extracted from either sample type. Here is what the overall study found, with its caveats: The amount of clinical and demographic metadata varied by source and participant and was provided uncurated.

The sample consisted of peripheral blood. The TCR comes from a man aged 60 to 69 with active or convalescent COVID-19. The rearranged chain carries TRBV19 and TRBJ1-1; 8 bases in between match TRBD1. The CDR3 here reads CASSRGQGSAEAFF. The DNA sequence reads TGTGCCAGTAGCCGAGGACAGGGTAGCGCTGAAGCTTTCTTT.